These T cell receptor delta chains were read from a single sample in a study of Vδ1+ human thymocytes. TCRdb processed the multiplex PCR reads again with the CATT caller. The sample consists of roughly 50,000 delta-chain clones, approximately 15% of them appearing once. The sample taken for sequencing was Vdelta1+ gamma-delta thymocytes from the thymus. The receptors derive from a boy under two years old who had congenital heart surgery. CDR3s include the opening cysteine and the closing phenylalanine or tryptophan. The D gene is left open where the match is weak. Size values are once, few and many counts, or a class for expanded clones, and some rows have none.

j_gene: TRDJ1
d_gene: TRDD3
abundance: few
v_gene: TRDV1
CDR3aa: CALGEFASYWGIREYTDKLIF
CDR3nt: TGTGCTCTTGGGGAGTTCGCCTCCTACTGGGGGATACGGGAGTACACCGATAAACTCATCTTT

j_gene: TRDJ1
d_gene: TRDD3
abundance: -
v_gene: TRDV1
CDR3aa: CALGEDSPHWGRMPYTDKLIF
CDR3nt: TGTGCTCTTGGGGAAGACTCCCCCCACTGGGGGAGAATGCCGTACACCGATAAACTCATCTTT

j_gene: TRDJ1
d_gene: -
abundance: few
v_gene: TRDV3
CDR3aa: CAFGWFRPSKSVLGIPDKLIF
CDR3nt: TGTGCCTTTGGTTGGTTCCGGCCTTCCAAAAGTGTACTGGGGATTCCCGATAAACTCATCTTT

j_gene: TRDJ1
d_gene: -
abundance: few
v_gene: TRAV29/DV5
CDR3aa: CSVLLCSKFRTPNYQLVTPYTDKLIF
CDR3nt: -

j_gene: TRDJ1
d_gene: -
abundance: -
v_gene: TRDV1
CDR3aa: CALGESQPSYVDWGTYTDKLIF
CDR3nt: TGTGCTCTTGGGGAATCCCAGCCTTCCTACGTTGACTGGGGGACGTACACCGATAAACTCATCTTC

j_gene: TRDJ1
d_gene: TRDD3
abundance: -
v_gene: TRDV1
CDR3aa: CALGELGWGTPYTDKLIF
CDR3nt: TGTGCTCTTGGGGAACTAGGCTGGGGGACACCGTACACCGATAAACTCATCTTT

j_gene: TRDJ1
d_gene: TRDD3
abundance: few
v_gene: TRDV1
CDR3aa: CALGNGKERIRITDKLIF
CDR3nt: TGTGCTCTTGGGAATGGGAAAGAGAGGATACGCATTACCGATAAACTCATCTTT

j_gene: TRDJ1
d_gene: -
abundance: few
v_gene: TRDV1
CDR3aa: CALGELRSQLPSMLGRTDKLIF
CDR3nt: TGTGCTCTTGGGGAACTTCGGTCTCAACTTCCTTCTATGCTGGGGAGGACCGATAAACTCATCTTT

j_gene: TRDJ1
d_gene: TRDD3
abundance: many
v_gene: TRDV2
CDR3aa: CACDSFLRGYWGIRGWGDTDKLIF
CDR3nt: TGTGCCTGTGACTCCTTCCTACGAGGATACTGGGGGATACGCGGGTGGGGAGACACCGATAAACTCATCTTT

j_gene: TRDJ1
d_gene: TRDD3
abundance: -
v_gene: TRDV1
CDR3aa: CALGELWGIEFGDKLIF
CDR3nt: TGTGCTCTTGGGGAACTCTGGGGGATAGAGTTCGGCGATAAACTCATCTTT

j_gene: TRDJ1
d_gene: -
abundance: -
v_gene: TRDV1
CDR3aa: CALGFNGFIRGLIF
CDR3nt: TGTGCTCTTGGGTTCAATGGATTCATCCGAGGACTCATCTTT

j_gene: TRDJ1
d_gene: TRDD3
abundance: -
v_gene: TRDV1
CDR3aa: CALGELAPLLWGIRHGRTDKLIF
CDR3nt: TGTGCTCTTGGGGAACTAGCCCCCTTGCTCTGGGGGATACGACACGGGCGCACCGATAAACTCATCTTT

j_gene: TRDJ1
d_gene: TRDD3
abundance: few
v_gene: TRDV1
CDR3aa: CALGERCGGYADKLIF
CDR3nt: TGTGCTCTTGGGGAAAGGTGTGGGGGATACGCCGATAAACTCATCTTT

j_gene: TRDJ1
d_gene: TRDD2
abundance: -
v_gene: TRDV1
CDR3aa: CALGERLPTRPEDSRTDKLIF
CDR3nt: TGTGCTCTTGGGGAACGCCTTCCTACTAGACCAGAGGATAGTCGCACCGATAAACTCATCTTT

j_gene: TRDJ1
d_gene: TRDD3
abundance: -
v_gene: TRDV1
CDR3aa: CALVFLWGIPYTDKLIF
CDR3nt: TGTGCTCTTGTCTTCCTGTGGGGGATACCGTACACCGATAAACTCATCTTT

j_gene: TRDJ1
d_gene: -
abundance: -
v_gene: TRDV1
CDR3aa: CALGAAFLPVLGDRRDKLIF
CDR3nt: TGTGCTCTTGGGGCGGCCTTCCTACCTGTACTGGGGGATCGGCGGGATAAACTCATCTTT

j_gene: TRDJ1
d_gene: TRDD3
abundance: few
v_gene: TRDV1
CDR3aa: CALGGPPPYWGMTDKLIF
CDR3nt: TGTGCTCTTGGGGGGCCCCCCCCGTACTGGGGGATGACCGATAAACTCATCTTT

j_gene: TRDJ1
d_gene: -
abundance: -
v_gene: TRDV1
CDR3aa: CALGEGWRDPYTDKLIF
CDR3nt: TGTGCTCTTGGGGAAGGTTGGCGGGATCCGTACACCGATAAACTCATCTTT

j_gene: TRDJ1
d_gene: -
abundance: -
v_gene: TRDV1
CDR3aa: CALGVRLPQSGWGGVTDKLIF
CDR3nt: TGTGCTCTTGGGGTCCGCCTTCCTCAAAGTGGCTGGGGGGGGGTCACCGATAAACTCATCTTT

j_gene: TRDJ2
d_gene: TRDD2
abundance: -
v_gene: TRDV1
CDR3aa: CALGELRPSYVGVIALTAQLFF
CDR3nt: TGTGCTCTTGGGGAACTTAGGCCTTCCTACGTCGGGGTCATAGCTTTGACAGCACAACTCTTCTTT

j_gene: TRDJ1
d_gene: TRDD3
abundance: -
v_gene: TRDV3
CDR3aa: CAFVRVFRVGDPYKLIF
CDR3nt: TGTGCCTTTGTTCGGGTCTTCCGAGTGGGGGACCCTTATAAACTCATCTTT

j_gene: TRDJ1
d_gene: TRDD3
abundance: -
v_gene: TRDV1
CDR3aa: CALGESYLPYWGIAYTDKLIF
CDR3nt: TGTGCTCTTGGGGAATCCTACCTACCCTACTGGGGGATAGCGTACACCGATAAACTCATCTTT

j_gene: TRDJ1
d_gene: TRDD3
abundance: -
v_gene: TRDV3
CDR3aa: CAPTGGLGQPPDKLIF
CDR3nt: TGTGCCCCGACTGGGGGACTCGGGCAGCCTCCCGATAAACTCATCTTT